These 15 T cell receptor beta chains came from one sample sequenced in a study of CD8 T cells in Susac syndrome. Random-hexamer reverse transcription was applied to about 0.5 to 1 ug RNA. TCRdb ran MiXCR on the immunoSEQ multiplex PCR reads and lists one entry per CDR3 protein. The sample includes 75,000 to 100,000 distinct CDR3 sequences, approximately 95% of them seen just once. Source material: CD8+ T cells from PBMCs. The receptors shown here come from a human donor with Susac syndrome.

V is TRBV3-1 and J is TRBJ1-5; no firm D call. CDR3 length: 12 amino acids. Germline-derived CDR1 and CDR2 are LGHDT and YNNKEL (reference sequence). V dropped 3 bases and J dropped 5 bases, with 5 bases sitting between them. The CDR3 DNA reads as TGTGCCAGCAGCCAGGGCGATCAGCCCCAGCATTTT. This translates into CASSQGDQPQHF. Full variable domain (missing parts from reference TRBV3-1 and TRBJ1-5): DTAVSQTPKYLVTQMGNDKSIKCEQNLGHDTMYWYKQDSKKFLKIMFSYNNKELIINETVPNRFSPKSPDKAHLNLHINSLELGDSAVYFCASSQGDQPQHFGDGTRLSIL.

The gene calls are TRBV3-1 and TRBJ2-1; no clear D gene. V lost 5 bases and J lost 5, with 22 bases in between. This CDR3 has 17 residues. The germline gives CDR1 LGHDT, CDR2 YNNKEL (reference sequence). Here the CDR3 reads CASSYLDGSAANNEQFF. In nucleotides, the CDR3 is TGTGCCAGCAGCTACCTAGACGGGTCGGCCGCGAACAATGAGCAGTTCTTC.

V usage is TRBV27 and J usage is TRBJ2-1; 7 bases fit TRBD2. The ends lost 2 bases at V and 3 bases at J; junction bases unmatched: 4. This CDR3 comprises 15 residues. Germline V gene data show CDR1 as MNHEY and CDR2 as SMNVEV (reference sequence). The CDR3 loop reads CASSLSGGSYNEQFF. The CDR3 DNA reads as TGTGCCAGCAGTTTAAGTGGCGGGAGCTACAATGAGCAGTTCTTC.

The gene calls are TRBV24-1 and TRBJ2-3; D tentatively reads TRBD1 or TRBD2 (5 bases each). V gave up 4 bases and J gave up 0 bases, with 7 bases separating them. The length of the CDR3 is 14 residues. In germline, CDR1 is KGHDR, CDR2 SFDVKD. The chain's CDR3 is CATSEGTSTDTQYF. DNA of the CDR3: TGTGCCACCAGTGAGGGGACGAGCACAGATACGCAGTATTTT.

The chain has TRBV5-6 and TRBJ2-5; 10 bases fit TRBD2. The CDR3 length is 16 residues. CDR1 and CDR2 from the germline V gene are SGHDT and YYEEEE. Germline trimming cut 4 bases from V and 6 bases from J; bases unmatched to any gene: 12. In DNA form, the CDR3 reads TGTGCCAGCAGCCCCTTAGGACTAGCGGAGTATCAGACCCAGTACTTC. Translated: CASSPLGLAEYQTQYF.

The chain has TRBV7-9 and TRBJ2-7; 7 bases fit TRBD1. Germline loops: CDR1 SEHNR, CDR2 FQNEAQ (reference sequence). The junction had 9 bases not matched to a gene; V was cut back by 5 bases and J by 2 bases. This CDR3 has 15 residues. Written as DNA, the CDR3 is TGTGCCAGCAGCCTCGTATGGGACAGACCCTACGAGCAGTACTTC. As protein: CASSLVWDRPYEQYF.

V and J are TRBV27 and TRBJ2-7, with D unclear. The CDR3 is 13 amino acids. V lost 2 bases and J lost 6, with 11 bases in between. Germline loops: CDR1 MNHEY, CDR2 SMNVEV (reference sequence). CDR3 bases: TGTGCCAGCAGTTTAGGGTCAATCCGCGAGCAGTACTTC. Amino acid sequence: CASSLGSIREQYF.

Here the CDR3 reads CASSLDRQSEKLFF. In nucleotides, the CDR3 is TGTGCCAGCAGCTTAGATCGTCAGAGTGAAAAACTGTTTTTT. The rearrangement uses TRBV13 and TRBJ1-4; D is unclear. V was trimmed by 1 base and J by 7 bases, leaving 10 bases between them. The CDR3 has 14 residues. The germline V gene has CDR1 PRHDT and CDR2 FYEKMQ (reference sequence).

For the CDR3, the DNA is TGTGCCAGCAGCCTATGGGGGGACAGCTCCTCCTACGAGCAGTACTTC. Translating gives CASSLWGDSSSYEQYF. V and J are TRBV7-9 and TRBJ2-7, with D possibly matching TRBD1 (7 bases). Trimming shortened V by 5 bases and J by 0 bases, and 17 bases separated the two germline ends. CDR3 length equals 16 residues. From germline, CDR1 is SEHNR and CDR2 FQNEAQ (reference sequence).

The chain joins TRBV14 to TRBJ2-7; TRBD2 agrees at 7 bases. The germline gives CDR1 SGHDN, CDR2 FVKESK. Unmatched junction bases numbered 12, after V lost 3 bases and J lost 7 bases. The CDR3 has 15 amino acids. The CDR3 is CASSHIGTNRREQYF. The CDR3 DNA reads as TGTGCCAGCAGCCACATAGGGACTAACAGAAGGGAGCAGTACTTC.

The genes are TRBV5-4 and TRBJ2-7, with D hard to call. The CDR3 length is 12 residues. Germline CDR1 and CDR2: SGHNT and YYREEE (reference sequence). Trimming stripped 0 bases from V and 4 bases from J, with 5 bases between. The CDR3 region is CASSLDYYEQYF. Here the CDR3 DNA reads TGTGCCAGCAGCTTGGACTATTACGAGCAGTACTTC.

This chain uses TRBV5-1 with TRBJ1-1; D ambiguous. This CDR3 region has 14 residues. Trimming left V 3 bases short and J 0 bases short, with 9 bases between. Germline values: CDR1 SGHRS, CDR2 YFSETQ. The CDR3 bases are TGCGCCAGCAGCTCTGACACCTTGAACACTGAAGCTTTCTTT. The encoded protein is CASSSDTLNTEAFF.

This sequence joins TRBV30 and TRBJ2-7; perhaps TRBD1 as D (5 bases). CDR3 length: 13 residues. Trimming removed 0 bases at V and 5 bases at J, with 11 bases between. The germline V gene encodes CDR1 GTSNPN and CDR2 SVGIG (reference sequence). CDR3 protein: CAWSVLEGDEQYF. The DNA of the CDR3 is TGTGCCTGGAGTGTACTGGAAGGGGACGAGCAGTACTTC.

CDR3 protein: CAWSVRGGDTQYF. The CDR3 DNA reads TGTGCCTGGAGCGTTCGCGGGGGGGACACGCAGTATTTT. This chain uses TRBV30 with TRBJ2-3; 9 bases are shared with TRBD2. Losses at the gene ends were 3 bases for V and 9 bases for J; bases not matched to a gene: 7. CDR3 length equals 13 residues. CDR1 and CDR2 from the germline V gene are GTSNPN and SVGIG (reference sequence).

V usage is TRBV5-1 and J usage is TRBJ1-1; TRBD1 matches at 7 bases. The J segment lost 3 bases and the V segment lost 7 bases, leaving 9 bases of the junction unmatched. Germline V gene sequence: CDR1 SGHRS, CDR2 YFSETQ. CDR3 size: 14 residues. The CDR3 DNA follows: TGCGCCAGCCGAGACAGGGTGGATGACACTGAAGCTTTCTTT. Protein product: CASRDRVDDTEAFF.